The source of this T cell receptor beta chain is a study of shared clonotypes between healthy human individuals. Whole-study context: A donor's plate count was three for CD4 naive and three for CD4 memory; CD8 naive had two and CD8 memory one.

Study-level findings and limits: Inspection by rarefaction showed sorted-subset sequencing to be incomplete despite large depth. Clonotypes not shared had lower generation probabilities than those common to all four donors.

As for this clone: Antigen unknown.

From germline, CDR1 is MRHNA and CDR2 SNTAGT. After removal of 6 bases from V and 1 base from J, the junction contained 7 bases not matched to a gene. This CDR3 is built from 16 residues. The donor population consisted of healthy HIV-negative adults with no recent acute infections or vaccinations. Clones were sequenced by immunoSEQ multiplex PCR, and TCRdb holds only the in-frame ones, with some missing. Of 550,000 to 850,000 clones in the sample, roughly two thirds were seen once. This clonotype was obtained from a woman in her 30s in good health. The sample taken for sequencing was memory CD4+ T cells sorted from blood. Regarding subset: CD45RA-negative fraction. The rearrangement uses TRBV6-4 and TRBJ2-5, with 11 positions matching TRBD2. The chain's CDR3 is CASSHSGTSGQETQYF. CDR3 DNA sequence: TGTGCCAGCAGCCACTCCGGGACTAGCGGCCAAGAGACCCAGTACTTC.